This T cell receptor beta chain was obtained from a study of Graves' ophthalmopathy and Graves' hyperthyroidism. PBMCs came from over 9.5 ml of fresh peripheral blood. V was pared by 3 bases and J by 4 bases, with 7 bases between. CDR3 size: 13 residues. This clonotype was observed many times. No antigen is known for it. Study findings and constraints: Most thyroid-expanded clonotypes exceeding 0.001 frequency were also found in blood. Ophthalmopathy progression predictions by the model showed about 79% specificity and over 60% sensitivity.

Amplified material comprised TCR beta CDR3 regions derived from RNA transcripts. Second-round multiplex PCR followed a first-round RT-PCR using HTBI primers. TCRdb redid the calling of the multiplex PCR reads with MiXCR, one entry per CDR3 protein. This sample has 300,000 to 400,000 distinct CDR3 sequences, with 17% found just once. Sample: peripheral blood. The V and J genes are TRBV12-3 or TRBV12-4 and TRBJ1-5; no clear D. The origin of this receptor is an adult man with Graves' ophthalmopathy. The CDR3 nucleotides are TGTGCCAGCAGTTTTGCCGGGAATCAGCCCCAGCATTTT. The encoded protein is CASSFAGNQPQHF.